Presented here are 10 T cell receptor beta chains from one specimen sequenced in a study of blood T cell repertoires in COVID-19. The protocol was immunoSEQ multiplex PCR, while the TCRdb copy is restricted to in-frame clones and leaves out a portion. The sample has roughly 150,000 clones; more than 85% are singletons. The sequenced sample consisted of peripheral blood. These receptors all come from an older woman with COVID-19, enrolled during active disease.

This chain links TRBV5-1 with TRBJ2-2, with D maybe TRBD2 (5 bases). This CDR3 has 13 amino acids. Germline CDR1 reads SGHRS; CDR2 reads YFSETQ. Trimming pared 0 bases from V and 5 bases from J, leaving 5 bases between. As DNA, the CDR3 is TGCGCCAGCAGCTTGGCGGGGACCGGGGAGCTGTTTTTT. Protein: CASSLAGTGELFF.

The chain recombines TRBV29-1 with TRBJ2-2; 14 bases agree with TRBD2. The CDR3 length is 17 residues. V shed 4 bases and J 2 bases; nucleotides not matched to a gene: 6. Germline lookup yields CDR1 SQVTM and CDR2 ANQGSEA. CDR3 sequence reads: CSVGRTSGGQNTGELFF. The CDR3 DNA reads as TGCAGCGTTGGACGGACTAGCGGGGGGCAAAACACCGGGGAGCTGTTTTTT.

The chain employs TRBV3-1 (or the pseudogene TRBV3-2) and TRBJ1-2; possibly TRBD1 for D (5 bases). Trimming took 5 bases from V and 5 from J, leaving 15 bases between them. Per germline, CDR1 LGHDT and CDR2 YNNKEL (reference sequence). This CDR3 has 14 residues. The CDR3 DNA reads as TGTGCCAGCAGCTTCCCGGGGGGGTGGTATGGCTACACCTTC. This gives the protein CASSFPGGWYGYTF.

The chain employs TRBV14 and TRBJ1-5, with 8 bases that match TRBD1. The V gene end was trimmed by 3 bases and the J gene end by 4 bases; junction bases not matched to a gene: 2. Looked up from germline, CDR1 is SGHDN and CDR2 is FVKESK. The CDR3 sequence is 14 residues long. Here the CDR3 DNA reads TGTGCCAGCAGCCAGACAGGGGTGAATCAGCCCCAGCATTTT. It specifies CASSQTGVNQPQHF.

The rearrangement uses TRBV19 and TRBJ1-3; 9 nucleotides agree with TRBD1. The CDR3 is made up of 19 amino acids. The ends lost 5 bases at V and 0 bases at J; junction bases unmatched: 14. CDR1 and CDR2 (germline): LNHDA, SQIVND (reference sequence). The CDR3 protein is CASSPGTGTRISSGNTIYF. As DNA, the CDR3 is TGTGCCAGTAGTCCCGGGACAGGGACGCGGATAAGCTCTGGAAACACCATATATTTT. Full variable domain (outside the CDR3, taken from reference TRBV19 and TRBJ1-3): DGGITQSPKYLFRKEGQNVTLSCEQNLNHDAMYWYRQDPGQGLRLIYYSQIVNDFQKGDIAEGYSVSREKKESFPLTVTSAQKNPTAFYLCASSPGTGTRISSGNTIYFGEGSWLTVV.

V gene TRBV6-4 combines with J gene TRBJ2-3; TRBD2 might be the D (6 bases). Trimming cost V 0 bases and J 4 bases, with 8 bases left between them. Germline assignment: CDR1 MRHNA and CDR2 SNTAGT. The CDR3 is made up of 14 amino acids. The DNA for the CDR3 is TGTGCCAGCAGTGACTCGCCTAGCGCAGATACGCAGTATTTT. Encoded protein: CASSDSPSADTQYF.

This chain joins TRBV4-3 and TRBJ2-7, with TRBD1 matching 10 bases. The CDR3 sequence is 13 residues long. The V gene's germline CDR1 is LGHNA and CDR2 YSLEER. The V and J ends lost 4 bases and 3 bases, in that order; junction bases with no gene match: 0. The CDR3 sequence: CASSRDRGYEQYF. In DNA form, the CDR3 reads TGCGCCAGCAGCCGGGACAGGGGCTACGAGCAGTACTTC.

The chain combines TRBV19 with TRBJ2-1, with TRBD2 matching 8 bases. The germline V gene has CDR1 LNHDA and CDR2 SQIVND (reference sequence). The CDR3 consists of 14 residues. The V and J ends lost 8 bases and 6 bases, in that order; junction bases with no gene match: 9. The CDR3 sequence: CASWSGGAGNEQFF. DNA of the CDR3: TGTGCCAGTTGGTCCGGGGGGGCCGGCAATGAGCAGTTCTTC. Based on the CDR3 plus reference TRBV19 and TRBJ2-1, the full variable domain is DGGITQSPKYLFRKEGQNVTLSCEQNLNHDAMYWYRQDPGQGLRLIYYSQIVNDFQKGDIAEGYSVSREKKESFPLTVTSAQKNPTAFYLCASWSGGAGNEQFFGPGTRLTVL.

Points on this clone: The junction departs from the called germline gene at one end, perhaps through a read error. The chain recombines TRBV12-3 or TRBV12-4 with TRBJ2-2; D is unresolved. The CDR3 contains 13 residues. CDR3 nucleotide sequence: TGTGCCAGCAGTTTACGTAACAGCGGGGAGCTGTTTTTT. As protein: CASSLRNSGELFF.

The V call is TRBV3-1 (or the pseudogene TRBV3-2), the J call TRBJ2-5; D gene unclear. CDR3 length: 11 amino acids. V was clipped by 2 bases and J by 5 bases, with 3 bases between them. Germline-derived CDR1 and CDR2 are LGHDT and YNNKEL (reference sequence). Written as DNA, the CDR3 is TGTGCCAGCAGCCAACGGGAGACCCAGTACTTC. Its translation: CASSQRETQYF.